The next 2 T cell receptor beta chains were all read from a single sample in a study of T cell changes during pregnancy in multiple sclerosis. This table comes from immunoSEQ multiplex PCR, and its TCRdb copy is limited to in-frame clones, with some not included. The sample records 75,000 to 90,000 clones, more than 90% being singletons. The material was CD4+ T cells from peripheral blood mononuclear cells, obtained before pregnancy. These receptor sequences come from a female donor with multiple sclerosis, enrolled in a pregnancy study.

The chain joins TRBV9 to TRBJ1-1, with 11 nucleotides matching TRBD1. Germline V lookup: CDR1 SGDLS, CDR2 YYNGEE. This CDR3 is built from 17 residues. V lost 3 bases to trimming and J lost 5 bases; unmatched junction nucleotides: 12. CDR3 amino acids: CASSAWTGGLIRTEAFF. DNA of the CDR3: TGTGCCAGCAGCGCCTGGACAGGGGGCTTGATAAGGACTGAAGCTTTCTTT.

The J gene is TRBJ2-1, the V gene TRBV11-3; TRBD1 is a possible D gene (5 bases). Trimming left V 6 bases short and J 9 bases short, with 15 bases between. From germline, CDR1 is SGHNT and CDR2 YENEEA. The CDR3 contains 13 residues. DNA of the CDR3: TGTGCCAGCAGGGGCCAGGGCGCAGGTGAGCAGTTCTTC. Its translation is CASRGQGAGEQFF.